The following is a T cell receptor (beta chain) sequence with its context. CDR3 size: 12 residues. Germline loops: CDR1 MDHEN, CDR2 SYDVKM. Deletions cut 5 bases from V and 5 bases from J, with 7 bases between. Profiling relied on immunoSEQ multiplex PCR, and the TCRdb table lists in-frame clones only, not all of them. The sample has tens of thousands of clones; 80% to 95% are singletons. The data were taken from a study of OX40 agonist ivuxolimab in advanced cancers. Study details: The group had a mean age of 60 years, ranged from 23 to 79, and was 80% to 85% male.

Any history of autoimmune disease or systemic immunosuppression disqualified patients. Blood sampling was done at baseline, cycle 4 day 1, and cycle 7 day 1. The sample was CD4+ or CD8+ T cells sorted from blood, taken in a trial of the OX40 agonist ivuxolimab. This TCR came from an adult with an advanced solid tumor such as melanoma, head and neck, liver or kidney cancer. The chain joins TRBV28 to TRBJ2-1; D is undetermined. This CDR3 reads CASSLRHNEQFF. The CDR3 DNA is TGTGCCAGCAGTCTCCGGCACAATGAGCAGTTCTTC.